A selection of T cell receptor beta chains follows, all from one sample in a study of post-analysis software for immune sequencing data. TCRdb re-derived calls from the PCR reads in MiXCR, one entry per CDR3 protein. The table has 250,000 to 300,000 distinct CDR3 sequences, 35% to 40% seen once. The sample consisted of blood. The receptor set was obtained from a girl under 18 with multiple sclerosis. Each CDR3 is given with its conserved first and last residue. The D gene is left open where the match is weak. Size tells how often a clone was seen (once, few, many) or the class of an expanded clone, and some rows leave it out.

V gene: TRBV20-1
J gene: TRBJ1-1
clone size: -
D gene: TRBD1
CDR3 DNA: TGCAGTGCTAGTAGAACAGGGGGCACTGAAGCTTTCTTT
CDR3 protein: CSASRTGGTEAFF

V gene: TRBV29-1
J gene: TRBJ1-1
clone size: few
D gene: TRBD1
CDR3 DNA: TGCAGCGTGTGGGACAGGTGGAACACTGAAGCTTTCTTT
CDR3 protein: CSVWDRWNTEAFF

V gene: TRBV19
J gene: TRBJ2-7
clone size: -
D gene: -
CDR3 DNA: TGTGCCAGCTCATCGGGACACCCCTACGAGCAGTACTTC
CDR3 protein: CASSSGHPYEQYF

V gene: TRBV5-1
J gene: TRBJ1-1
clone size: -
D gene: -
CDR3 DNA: TGCGCCAGCAGCGCGGACACGAACACTGAAGCTTTCTTT
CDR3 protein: CASSADTNTEAFF

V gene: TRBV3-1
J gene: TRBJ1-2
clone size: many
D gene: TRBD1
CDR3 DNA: TGTGCCAGCAGCCGAGACAGGGTTCCCCATGGCTACACCTTC
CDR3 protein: CASSRDRVPHGYTF

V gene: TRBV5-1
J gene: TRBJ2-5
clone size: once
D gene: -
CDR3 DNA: TGCGCCAGCAGTGGGGGTTTCCAAGAGACCCAGTACTTC
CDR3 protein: CASSGGFQETQYF

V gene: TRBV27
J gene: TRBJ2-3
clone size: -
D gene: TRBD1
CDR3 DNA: TGTGCCAGCAGTTTGGCGGAGACAGGGGGATTTGATACGCAGTATTTT
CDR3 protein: CASSLAETGGFDTQYF

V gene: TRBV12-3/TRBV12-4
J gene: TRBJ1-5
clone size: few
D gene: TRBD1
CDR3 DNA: TGTGCCAGCAGTTTTGGGGACAGGACACTTGATAGCAATCAGCCCCAGCATTTT
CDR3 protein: CASSFGDRTLDSNQPQHF

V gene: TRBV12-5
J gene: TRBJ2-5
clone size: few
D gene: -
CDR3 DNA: TGTGCTAGTGGCTGGGACTTCCAAGAGACCCAGTACTTC
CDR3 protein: CASGWDFQETQYF

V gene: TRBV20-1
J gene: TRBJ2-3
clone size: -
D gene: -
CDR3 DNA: TGCAGTGCTACCCCGGGACTTACCACAGATACGCAGTATTTT
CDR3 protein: CSATPGLTTDTQYF

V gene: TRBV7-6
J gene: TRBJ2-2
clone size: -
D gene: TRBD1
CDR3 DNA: TGTGCCAGCAGCCCCGGGACAGGGGGATTGAGGACCGGGGAGCTGTTTTTT
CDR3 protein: CASSPGTGGLRTGELFF

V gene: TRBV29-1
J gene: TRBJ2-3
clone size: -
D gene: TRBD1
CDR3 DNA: TGCAGCGTTGAGCAGGGGGTCACAGATACGCAGTATTTT
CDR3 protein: CSVEQGVTDTQYF

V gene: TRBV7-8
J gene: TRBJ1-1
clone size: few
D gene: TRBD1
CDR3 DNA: TGTGCCGGCCAGAAGGGGCAGGGGGTCACTGAAGCTTTCTTT
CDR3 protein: CAGQKGQGVTEAFF

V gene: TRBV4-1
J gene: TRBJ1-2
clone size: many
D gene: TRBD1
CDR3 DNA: TGCGCCAGCAGCCAAGATAGCGGACAGGGAAACTATGGCTACACCTTC
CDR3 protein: CASSQDSGQGNYGYTF

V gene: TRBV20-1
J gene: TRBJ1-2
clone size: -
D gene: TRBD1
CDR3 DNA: TGCAGTGCTAGAAGGACAGGGTATGGCTACACCTTC
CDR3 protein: CSARRTGYGYTF

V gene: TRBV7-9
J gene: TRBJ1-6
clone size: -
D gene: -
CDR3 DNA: TGTGCCAGCAGCATCGATTGTGAGAGGACGGAGGACTCTTCACCCCTCCACTTT
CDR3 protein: CASSIDCERTEDSSPLHF

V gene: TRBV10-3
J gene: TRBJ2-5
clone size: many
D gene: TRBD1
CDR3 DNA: TGTGCCATCAGGGGGACAGGGGAGACCCAGTACTTC
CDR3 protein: CAIRGTGETQYF

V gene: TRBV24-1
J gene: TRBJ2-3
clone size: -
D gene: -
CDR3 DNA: TGTGCCACCAGTGATTTGGAGGGTAACGCAGATACGCAGTATTTT
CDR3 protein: CATSDLEGNADTQYF

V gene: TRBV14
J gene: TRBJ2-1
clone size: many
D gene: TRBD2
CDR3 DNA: TGTGCCAGCAGCCAACTATTGACCGGGACTAGCGGGACCTCCTACAATGAGCAGTTCTTC
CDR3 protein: CASSQLLTGTSGTSYNEQFF

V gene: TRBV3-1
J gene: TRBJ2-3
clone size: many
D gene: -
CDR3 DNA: TGTGCCAGCAGCCCAGGGACTCCCTCCACAGATACGCAGTATTTT
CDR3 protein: CASSPGTPSTDTQYF

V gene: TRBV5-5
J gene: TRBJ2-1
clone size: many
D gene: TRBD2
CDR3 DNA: TGTGCCAGCAACCCTCTCGGTACTAGCGGACGGGCGCAGTTCTTC
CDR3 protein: CASNPLGTSGRAQFF

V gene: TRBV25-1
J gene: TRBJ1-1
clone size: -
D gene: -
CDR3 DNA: TGTGCCGGCAGTGAAGTAGGAGGTCCGGGTGAAGCTTTCTTT
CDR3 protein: CAGSEVGGPGEAFF

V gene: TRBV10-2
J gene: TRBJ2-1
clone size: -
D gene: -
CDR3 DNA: TGCGCCAGCAGTGAGTTAACGGGAGACGCCTACAATGAGCAGTTCTTC
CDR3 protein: CASSELTGDAYNEQFF

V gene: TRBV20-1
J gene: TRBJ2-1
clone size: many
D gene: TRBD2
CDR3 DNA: TGCAGTGCTAGGGTGACTAGCGGATTATACAATGAGCAGTTCTTC
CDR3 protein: CSARVTSGLYNEQFF

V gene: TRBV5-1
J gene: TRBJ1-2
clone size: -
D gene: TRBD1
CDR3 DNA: TGCGCCAGCTCCATTGCACAGGGGGCCTATGGCTACACCTTC
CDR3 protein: CASSIAQGAYGYTF

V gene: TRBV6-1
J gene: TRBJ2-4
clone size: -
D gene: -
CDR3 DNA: TGTGCCAGCCGTCCTGGGGACCCAAACATTCAGTACTTC
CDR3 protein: CASRPGDPNIQYF

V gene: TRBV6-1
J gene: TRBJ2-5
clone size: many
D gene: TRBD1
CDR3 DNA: TGTGCCAGCAGTGACCCTGGGACAGGGAGGCGAGAGACCCAGTACTTC
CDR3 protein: CASSDPGTGRRETQYF

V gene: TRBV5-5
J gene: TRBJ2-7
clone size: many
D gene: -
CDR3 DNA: TGTGCCAGCAGCTTTCAGGCGAGCTACGAGCAGTACTTC
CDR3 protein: CASSFQASYEQYF

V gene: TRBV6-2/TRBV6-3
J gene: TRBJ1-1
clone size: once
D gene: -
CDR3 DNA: TGTGCCGGCAGCCCCGGACTGAGGAACACTGAAGCTTTCTTT
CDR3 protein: CAGSPGLRNTEAFF

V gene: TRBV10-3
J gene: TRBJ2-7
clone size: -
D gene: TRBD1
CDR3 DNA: TGTGCCATCAGCCGGGGACAGCCCGCGGACGAGCAGTACTTC
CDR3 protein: CAISRGQPADEQYF

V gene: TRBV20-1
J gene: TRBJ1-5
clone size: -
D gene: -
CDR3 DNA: TGCAGTGCTAGAGTTGGACTGAGACCGGCCCAGCATTTT
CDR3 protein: CSARVGLRPAQHF

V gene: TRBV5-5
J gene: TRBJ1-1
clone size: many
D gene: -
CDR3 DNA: TGTGCCAGCATGCATCAAGGTCCGGGCACTGAAGCTTTCTTT
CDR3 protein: CASMHQGPGTEAFF

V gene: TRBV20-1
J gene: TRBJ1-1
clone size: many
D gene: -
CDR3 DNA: TGCAGTGCTAGGGGGGGGCTGAACACTGAAGCTTTCTTT
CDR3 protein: CSARGGLNTEAFF

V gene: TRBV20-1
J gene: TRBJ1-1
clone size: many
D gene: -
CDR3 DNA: TGCAGTGCTAGTATGAACGGTGAAGCTTTCTTT
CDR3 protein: CSASMNGEAFF

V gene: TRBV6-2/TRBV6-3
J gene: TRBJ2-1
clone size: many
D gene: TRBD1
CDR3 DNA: TGTGCCAGCAGTTCCCCCGGGACAGGGGCCTTAGGAGAGCAGTTCTTC
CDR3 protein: CASSSPGTGALGEQFF

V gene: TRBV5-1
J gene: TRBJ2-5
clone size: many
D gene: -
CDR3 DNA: TGCGCCAGCATGATTGTGTCAAAAGAGACCCAGTACTTC
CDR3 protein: CASMIVSKETQYF

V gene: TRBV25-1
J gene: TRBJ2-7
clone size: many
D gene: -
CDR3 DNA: TGTGCCAGCAGTGAAAAAACGGCGGAACTAAGCTCCTACGAGCAGTACTTC
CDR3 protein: CASSEKTAELSSYEQYF

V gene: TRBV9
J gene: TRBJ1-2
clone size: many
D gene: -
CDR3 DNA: TGTGCCAGCAGCCAAGGACAGCAGGATTATGGCTACACCTTC
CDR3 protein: CASSQGQQDYGYTF

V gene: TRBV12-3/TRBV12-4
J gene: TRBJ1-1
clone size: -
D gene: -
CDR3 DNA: TGTGCCAGCCACTCTCAGGACACCGCGCCAACGAATTATGAAGCTTTCTTT
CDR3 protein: CASHSQDTAPTNYEAFF

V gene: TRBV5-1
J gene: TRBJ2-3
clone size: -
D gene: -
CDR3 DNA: TGCGCCAGCAGCTTGGCCGTATTTCCAGATACGCAGTATTTT
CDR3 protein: CASSLAVFPDTQYF

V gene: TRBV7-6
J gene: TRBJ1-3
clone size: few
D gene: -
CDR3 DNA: TGTGCCAGCAGCTTAGCGAGGGAAGCTAGAAGCTCTGGAAACACCATATATTTT
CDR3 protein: CASSLAREARSSGNTIYF